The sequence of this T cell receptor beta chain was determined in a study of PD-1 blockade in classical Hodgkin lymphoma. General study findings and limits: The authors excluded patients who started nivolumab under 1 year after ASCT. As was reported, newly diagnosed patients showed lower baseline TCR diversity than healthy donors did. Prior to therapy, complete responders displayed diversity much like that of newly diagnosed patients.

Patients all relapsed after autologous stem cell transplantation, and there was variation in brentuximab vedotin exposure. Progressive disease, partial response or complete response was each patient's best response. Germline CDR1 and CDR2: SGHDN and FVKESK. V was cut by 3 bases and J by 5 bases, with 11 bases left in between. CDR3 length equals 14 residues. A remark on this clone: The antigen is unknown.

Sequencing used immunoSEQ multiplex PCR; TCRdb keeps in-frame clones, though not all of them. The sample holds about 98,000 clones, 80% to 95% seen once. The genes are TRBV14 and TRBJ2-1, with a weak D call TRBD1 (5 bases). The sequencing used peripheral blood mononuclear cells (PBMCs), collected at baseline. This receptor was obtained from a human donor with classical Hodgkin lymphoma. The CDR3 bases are TGTGCCAGCAGCCAGATTGGGGCCAACAATGAGCAGTTCTTC. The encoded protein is CASSQIGANNEQFF.